These 6 T cell receptor beta chains originate from one sample sequenced in a study of T cell responses to AZD1222 COVID-19 vaccine. Clones were read by immunoSEQ multiplex PCR, and TCRdb kept only the in-frame ones, dropping some. The table includes roughly 200,000 clones, over 85% detected once. Here the sequenced sample was peripheral blood, taken 28 days after the second dose of the MenACWY control vaccine. These receptors came from an adult who received the MenACWY meningococcal vaccine as a control.

The rearrangement joins TRBV5-1 to TRBJ2-3; D possibly uses TRBD1 or TRBD2 (5 bases each). The length of the CDR3 is 14 residues. Trimming removed 7 bases at V and 1 base at J, with 13 bases between. The V gene's germline CDR1 is SGHRS and CDR2 YFSETQ. The CDR3 loop is CASGPGLRTDTQYF. The CDR3 coding sequence is TGCGCCAGCGGCCCGGGGCTCCGCACAGATACGCAGTATTTT.

The CDR3: CASRPPRSVSLYEQYF. The CDR3 nucleotides are TGTGCCAGCAGACCCCCCCGGAGCGTCTCCCTCTACGAGCAGTACTTC. The gene calls are TRBV25-1 and TRBJ2-7; D is unresolved. V shed 6 bases and J shed 3 bases, with 21 bases lying between them. Germline V gene sequence: CDR1 MGHDK, CDR2 SYGVNS. The CDR3 covers 16 residues.

A word on this clone: Distinct nucleotide sequences in the sample also encode this CDR3. The rearrangement uses TRBV5-1 and TRBJ1-1; no definite D call. Germline CDR1 reads SGHRS; CDR2 reads YFSETQ. The CDR3 runs 14 residues. Trimming cost V 0 bases and J 1 base, with 7 bases left between them. CDR3 in amino acids: CASSLGGGNTEAFF. The DNA of the CDR3 is TGCGCCAGCAGCTTGGGCGGCGGGAACACTGAAGCTTTCTTT. The full variable domain, rest sourced from reference TRBV5-1 and TRBJ1-1, is KAGVTQTPRYLIKTRGQQVTLSCSPISGHRSVSWYQQTPGQGLQFLFEYFSETQRNKGNFPGRFSGRQFSNSRSEMNVSTLELGDSALYLCASSLGGGNTEAFFGQGTRLTVV.

This clone appeared once. The V gene is TRBV12-3 or TRBV12-4, the J gene TRBJ2-1, with 8 bases aligning to TRBD2. The V and J ends lost 5 bases and 6 bases, in that order; junction bases with no gene match: 3. This CDR3 comprises 13 residues. CDR3 sequence: CASSPSGSNEQFF. CDR3 nucleotide sequence: TGTGCCAGCAGTCCAAGCGGGAGCAATGAGCAGTTCTTC.

This rearrangement joins TRBV7-9 to TRBJ1-4; 10 nucleotides line up with TRBD1. The J segment lost 7 bases and the V segment lost 5 bases, leaving 10 bases of the junction unmatched. The CDR3 contains 16 residues. CDR1 is SEHNR, CDR2 FQNEAQ, per germline (reference sequence). The CDR3 DNA follows: TGTGCCAGCAGCCAAGCTGGGACAGGGGCCCGTGAAAAACTGTTTTTT. Translation: CASSQAGTGAREKLFF.

The rearrangement uses TRBV3-1 (or the pseudogene TRBV3-2) and TRBJ2-1; D is perhaps TRBD2 (6 bases). The germline gives CDR1 LGHDT, CDR2 YNNKEL (reference sequence). This CDR3 comprises 15 residues. The germline V and J ends were trimmed by 4 bases and 4 bases, with 14 bases remaining between them. In nucleotides, the CDR3 is TGTGCCAGCAGCCCCGGGACTCGCGGTTACAATGAGCAGTTCTTC. It is translated as CASSPGTRGYNEQFF.